This paragraph reports one TCR beta chain. The target antigen is unknown. The data were obtained in a study of CD8+CD57+ T cells in acquired aplastic anemia. Study details: DNA recovered from sorted CD4+ and CD8+ cells had a mean of about 3.5 ug.

Genomic DNA, the template, was used for profiling of the TCR beta VDJ and CDR3. Via MiXCR, TCRdb re-called the reads, giving one row per CDR3 protein. The sample has 400,000 to 500,000 distinct CDR3 sequences, approximately 70% seen once; the top ten hold 4%. Trimming left V 5 bases short and J 6 bases short, with 14 bases between. CDR3 length equals 13 residues. Regarding the study as a whole: Between patients and controls, around 30 CD8+ CDR3 sequences were found in common.

V gene TRBV12-3 or TRBV12-4 combines with J gene TRBJ2-7; D perhaps matches TRBD2 (6 bases). Material for sequencing was sorted CD4+, CD8+, or CD8+CD57+ T cells (not recorded which) from PBMCs. The TCR was taken from a human donor in good health, serving as a control. CDR3 coding DNA: TGTGCCAGCAGTCGGGGACTTGGAGCCGAGCAGTACTTC. Translation: CASSRGLGAEQYF.